This passage covers 24 T cell receptor beta chains from one sample sequenced in a study of beta chain features in type 1 diabetes (dated by TCRdb to 2017 to 2018). The library came from the immunoSEQ multiplex PCR assay. The High Capacity cDNA Reverse Transcription Kit was used to reverse transcribe all of the isolated RNA, meaning that expressed TCRB transcripts were what got sequenced. The immuneACCESS repertoire file appears here via TCRdb, limited to in-frame rearrangements. These files lack a portion of the clones; in checked studies, under half of the deficit traces to unresolved V genes, and the cause of the others is not known. This sample gives hundreds of thousands of clones in total; under 20% of them show up just once. The top ten hold around 0.02% of the sample. Input material: naive CD4+ T cells from blood. Read against the paper, the sample's cell subset or site label means: true naive CD4+ T cells. Every receptor here comes from a woman aged 18 to 35 in good health.

This clone was recorded a few times. Other DNA sequences in this sample translate to the same CDR3. This chain links TRBV28 with TRBJ2-1; D gene ambiguous. In germline, CDR1 is MDHEN, CDR2 SYDVKM. The V and J ends lost 2 bases and 3 bases respectively, with 2 bases between them. This CDR3 is 12 amino acids long. The CDR3 region is CASSLNYNEQFF. The CDR3 region has the DNA TGTGCCAGCAGTTTAAACTACAATGAGCAGTTCTTC.

This clone appeared a few times. V gene TRBV11-2 combines with J gene TRBJ2-7; a possible D gene is TRBD2 (6 bases). The CDR3 spans 13 residues. The V gene lost 5 bases and the J gene lost 6 bases, with 14 bases spanning the gap. CDR1 is SGHAT, CDR2 FQNNGV, per germline. The CDR3 nucleotides are TGTGCCAGCAGCCAGCTCTGGAGGGCCGAGCAGTACTTC. This codes for CASSQLWRAEQYF.

This clone was picked up a small number of times. The CDR3 region is CASSPSSGVVYNEQFF. CDR3 coding DNA: TGTGCTAGTAGTCCTTCCTCGGGAGTGGTTTACAATGAGCAGTTCTTC. This sequence joins TRBV12-5 and TRBJ2-1; tentative D call: TRBD2 (6 bases). The CDR3 loop spans 16 amino acids. Trimming took 8 bases from V and 4 from J, leaving 21 bases between them. The germline CDR1 and CDR2 sequences are LGHNT and FRNRAP.

The chain uses TRBV11-2 and TRBJ2-7; 7 nucleotides align to TRBD2. After removal of 4 bases from V and 7 bases from J, the junction contained 7 bases not matched to a gene. Per the germline V gene, CDR1 is SGHAT and CDR2 is FQNNGV. The CDR3 contains 13 residues. This CDR3 is CASSWTSSGEQYF. CDR3 DNA: TGTGCCAGCAGCTGGACTAGTTCGGGGGAGCAGTACTTC.

This sequence joins TRBV4-3 and TRBJ2-2; no reliable D call. The CDR3 spans 16 residues. Germline V gene sequence: CDR1 LGHNA, CDR2 YSLEER. Trimming left V 0 bases short and J 1 base short, with 9 bases between. This CDR3 is CASSQEQYRNTGELFF. The CDR3 coding sequence is TGCGCCAGCAGCCAAGAGCAGTATCGGAACACCGGGGAGCTGTTTTTT.

The chain recombines TRBV5-4 with TRBJ1-5; the D is unclear. This CDR3 has 12 amino acids. Deletions cut 0 bases from V and 11 bases from J, with 9 bases between. CDR1 and CDR2 from the germline V gene are SGHNT and YYREEE (reference sequence). The DNA of the CDR3 is TGTGCCAGCAGCTTGGGTTCGGGCGCCCAGCATTTT. It specifies CASSLGSGAQHF.

This clone came up a few times. This sequence joins TRBV6-1 and TRBJ2-1; D ambiguous. Per the germline V gene, CDR1 is MNHNS and CDR2 is SASEGT. Trimming took off 3 bases at V and 2 bases at J, with 8 bases between the two ends. CDR3 length: 14 residues. CDR3 sequence (DNA): TGTGCCAGCAGTGAGGGTCGCCCCTACAATGAGCAGTTCTTC. It specifies CASSEGRPYNEQFF.

V gene TRBV13 combines with J gene TRBJ2-1; 7 bases match TRBD2. CDR3 length: 16 amino acids. Trimming cost V 4 bases and J 3 bases; bases outside gene matches: 9. Germline lookup yields CDR1 PRHDT and CDR2 FYEKMQ (reference sequence). CDR3 in DNA: TGTGCCAGCAGCTCAAAAGCGGGATCCCACTACAATGAGCAGTTCTTC. Amino acid sequence: CASSSKAGSHYNEQFF.

This clone came up a few times. The rearrangement uses TRBV15 and TRBJ2-3; tentatively, D is TRBD1 (5 bases). The CDR3 is made up of 15 amino acids. V lost 0 bases, J lost 8 bases, and 15 bases lay in between. CDR1 is LNHNV, CDR2 YYDKDF, per germline (reference sequence). The CDR3 DNA follows: TGTGCCACCAGCAGAGATTCGACGATAAGGGGTACGCAGTATTTT. Translated, it gives CATSRDSTIRGTQYF.

The rearrangement links TRBV6-1 to TRBJ2-1, with TRBD2 as a possible D gene (5 bases). The V end was cut by 3 bases, the J end by 5 bases, with 17 bases between. From germline, CDR1 is MNHNS and CDR2 SASEGT. This CDR3 region has 16 residues. The CDR3 loop reads CASSDHSLSSNNEQFF. The CDR3 nucleotides read TGTGCCAGCAGTGATCATTCGTTGTCTAGCAACAATGAGCAGTTCTTC.

The chain recombines TRBV28 with TRBJ2-7, with D perhaps given as TRBD1 or TRBD2 (6 bases each). CDR1 and CDR2 (germline): MDHEN, SYDVKM. Deletions cut 11 bases from V and 3 bases from J, with 11 bases between. The CDR3 is made up of 11 amino acids. CDR3 bases: TGTGCCGCCGGGGGCCTCTACGAGCAGTACTTC. Its protein product is CAAGGLYEQYF.

The CDR3 nucleotides are TGCAGCGTTGTGGGAGGTGGATCCTACGAGCAGTACTTC. Its translation: CSVVGGGSYEQYF. The V call is TRBV29-1, the J call TRBJ2-7; D may be TRBD2 (6 bases). The CDR3 loop spans 13 amino acids. Trimming removed 4 bases at V and 1 base at J, with 11 bases between. The germline V gene encodes CDR1 SQVTM and CDR2 ANQGSEA.

This clone was counted between two and nine times. The chain is built from TRBV7-9 and TRBJ2-5; 7 nucleotides line up with TRBD1. The germline V gene encodes CDR1 SEHNR and CDR2 FQNEAQ (reference sequence). Trimming took 1 base from V and 5 from J; bases not matched to a gene: 4. This CDR3 has 14 amino acids. The DNA of the CDR3 is TGTGCCAGCAGCTTAGGCCCGACAGGGGAGACCCAGTACTTC. This gives the protein CASSLGPTGETQYF.

This clone was seen a few times. This chain joins TRBV10-3 and TRBJ2-1; TRBD2 is a possible D gene (5 bases). V lost 5 bases and J 8 bases, leaving 13 bases between the germline ends. The V gene's germline CDR1 is ENHRY and CDR2 SYGVKD. The CDR3 is 13 amino acids. CDR3 nucleotides: TGTGCCATCAGTTCGACTACCCAGGATGAGCAGTTCTTC. It codes for CAISSTTQDEQFF.

This clone turned up a few times. The chain employs TRBV15 and TRBJ2-1; D remains ambiguous. Trimming took 0 bases from V and 3 from J, leaving 12 bases between them. The CDR3 length is 16 residues. Germline CDR1 is LNHNV and CDR2 is YYDKDF (reference sequence). CDR3 in amino acids: CATSRDLVSDYNEQFF. The CDR3 DNA is TGTGCCACCAGCAGAGATCTGGTTTCAGACTACAATGAGCAGTTCTTC.

CDR3 coding DNA: TGTGCCATCAGTGGGACCCGGGACACTTACACCGGGGAGCTGTTTTTT. Translation: CAISGTRDTYTGELFF. The chain employs TRBV10-3 and TRBJ2-2, with a tentative D call TRBD1 (6 bases). Trimming took off 4 bases at V and 3 bases at J, with 15 bases between the two ends. CDR3 length: 16 amino acids. In germline, CDR1 is ENHRY, CDR2 SYGVKD.

The chain has TRBV9 and TRBJ2-6; D gene uncertain. The CDR3 totals 14 residues. V was cut by 3 bases and J by 0 bases, with 4 bases left in between. CDR1 is SGDLS, CDR2 YYNGEE, per germline. CDR3 DNA sequence: TGTGCCAGCAGCGGCTACTCTGGGGCCAACGTCCTGACTTTC. It specifies CASSGYSGANVLTF.

This clone was counted a few times. The V and J genes are TRBV4-2 and TRBJ2-6, with D perhaps given as TRBD1 or TRBD2 (5 bases each). Per the germline V gene, CDR1 is LGHNA and CDR2 is YNFKEQ. Trimming took 7 bases from V and 0 from J, leaving 13 bases between them. CDR3 length: 16 amino acids. The CDR3 region is CASTRAGGSGANVLTF. CDR3 in DNA: TGTGCCAGCACCAGGGCTGGGGGCTCTGGGGCCAACGTCCTGACTTTC.

The chain is built from TRBV6-1 and TRBJ2-7, with TRBD1 matching 9 bases. The trim removed 6 bases at V and 6 bases at J, leaving 12 bases unmatched. The germline gives CDR1 MNHNS, CDR2 SASEGT. The CDR3 is made up of 15 amino acids. CDR3 in amino acids: CASRPGQGNLPEQYF. The CDR3 nucleotides read TGTGCCAGCAGGCCGGGACAGGGCAATCTACCCGAGCAGTACTTC.

Worth noting for this clone: Other DNA variants within this sample encode the same CDR3. The CDR3 DNA reads TGTGCCAGCAGCTTGGAGGCCGATACGCAGTATTTT. This sequence encodes CASSLEADTQYF. The chain has TRBV5-4 and TRBJ2-3; D unclear. The germline V and J ends were trimmed by 0 bases and 6 bases, with 5 bases remaining between them. This CDR3 region has 12 residues. In germline, CDR1 is SGHNT, CDR2 YYREEE (reference sequence). The full variable domain, in which reference TRBV5-4 and TRBJ2-3 provide the parts outside the CDR3, is ETGVTQSPTHLIKTRGQQVTLRCSSQSGHNTVSWYQQALGQGPQFIFQYYREEENGRGNFPPRFSGLQFPNYSSELNVNALELDDSALYLCASSLEADTQYFGPGTRLTVL.

Only one count was recorded for this clone. The chain has TRBV11-2 and TRBJ2-2; D is uncertain. The CDR3 contains 14 residues. From germline, CDR1 is SGHAT and CDR2 FQNNGV. With 2 bases removed from V and 1 base from J, the gap between germline ends came to 5 bases. CDR3 amino acids: CASSLLGNTGELFF. CDR3 sequence (DNA): TGTGCCAGCAGCTTACTCGGGAACACCGGGGAGCTGTTTTTT.

On this clone itself: Other DNA sequences from this sample encode an identical CDR3 as well. The chain combines TRBV5-4 with TRBJ2-5, with D hard to call. Trimming removed 2 bases from V and 2 bases from J, with 13 bases in between. Germline CDR1 SGHNT, CDR2 YYREEE (reference sequence). This CDR3 contains 15 residues. The CDR3 nucleotides are TGTGCCAGCAGCTTATCACAAGGCTTACAAGAGACCCAGTACTTC. This codes for CASSLSQGLQETQYF.

In DNA, the CDR3 is TGTGCCAGCTCCCGCGGGACAGGGCAAGAGCAGTACTTC. This codes for CASSRGTGQEQYF. The chain recombines TRBV18 with TRBJ2-7; 9 positions match TRBD1. Germline CDR1 and CDR2: KGHSH and LQKENI. This CDR3 is built from 13 residues. J was trimmed by 7 bases and V by 6 bases; bases with no gene match: 7. Based on the CDR3 plus reference TRBV18 and TRBJ2-7, the full variable domain is NAGVMQNPRHLVRRRGQEARLRCSPMKGHSHVYWYRQLPEEGLKFMVYLQKENIIDESGMPKERFSAEFPKEGPSILRIQQVVRGDSAAYFCASSRGTGQEQYFGPGTRLTVT.

The chain recombines TRBV6-9 with TRBJ2-7, with D perhaps TRBD1 (6 bases). The ends were cut back, 7 bases at V and 4 bases at J, with 26 bases in the middle. CDR1 is MNHGY and CDR2 is SVAAGI in the germline V gene. The CDR3 sequence is 17 residues long. CDR3 region: CASTPRAAGVRGYEQYF. DNA for the CDR3: TGTGCCAGCACCCCCCGGGCCGCAGGGGTAAGAGGATACGAGCAGTACTTC.